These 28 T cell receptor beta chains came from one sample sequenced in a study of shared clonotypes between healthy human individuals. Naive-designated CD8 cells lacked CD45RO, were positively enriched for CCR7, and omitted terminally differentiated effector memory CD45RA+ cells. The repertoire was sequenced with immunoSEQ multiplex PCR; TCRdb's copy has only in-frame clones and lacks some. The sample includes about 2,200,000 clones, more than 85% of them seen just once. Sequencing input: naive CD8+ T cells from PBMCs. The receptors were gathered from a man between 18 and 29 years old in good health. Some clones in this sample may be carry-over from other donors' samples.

The chain's CDR3 is CASSIKGHTYEQYF. As DNA, the CDR3 is TGTGCCAGTAGTATAAAGGGACACACCTACGAGCAGTACTTC. V is TRBV19 and J is TRBJ2-7, with D tentatively TRBD1 (6 bases). Germline V gene sequence: CDR1 LNHDA, CDR2 SQIVND (reference sequence). This CDR3 has 14 residues. V lost 2 bases and J lost 2, with 10 bases in between.

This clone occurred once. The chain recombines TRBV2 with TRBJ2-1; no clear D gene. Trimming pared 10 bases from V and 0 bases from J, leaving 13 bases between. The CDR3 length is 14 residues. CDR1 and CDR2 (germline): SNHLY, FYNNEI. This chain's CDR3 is CAIPSASSYNEQFF. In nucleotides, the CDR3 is TGTGCCATCCCCAGCGCGAGCTCCTACAATGAGCAGTTCTTC.

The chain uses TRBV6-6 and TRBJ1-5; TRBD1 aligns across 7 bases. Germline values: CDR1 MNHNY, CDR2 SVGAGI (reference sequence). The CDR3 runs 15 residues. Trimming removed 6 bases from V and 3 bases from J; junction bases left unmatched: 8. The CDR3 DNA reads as TGTGCCAGCAGGCAGGACAGGCTTACCAATCAGCCCCAGCATTTT. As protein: CASRQDRLTNQPQHF.

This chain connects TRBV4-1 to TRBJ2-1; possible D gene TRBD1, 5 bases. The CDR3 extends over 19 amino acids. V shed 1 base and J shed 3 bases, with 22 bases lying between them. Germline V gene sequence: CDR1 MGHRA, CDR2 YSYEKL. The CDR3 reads CASSQALLLGPSGYNEQFF. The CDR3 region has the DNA TGCGCCAGCAGCCAAGCCCTCTTGTTGGGGCCGAGTGGCTACAATGAGCAGTTCTTC.

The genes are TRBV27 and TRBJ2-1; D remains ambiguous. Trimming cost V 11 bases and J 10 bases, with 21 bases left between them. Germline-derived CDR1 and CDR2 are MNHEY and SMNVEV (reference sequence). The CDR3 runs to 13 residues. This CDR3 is CASSPRWGREQFF. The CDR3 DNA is TGTGCCTCCAGCCCCAGGTGGGGAAGGGAGCAGTTCTTC.

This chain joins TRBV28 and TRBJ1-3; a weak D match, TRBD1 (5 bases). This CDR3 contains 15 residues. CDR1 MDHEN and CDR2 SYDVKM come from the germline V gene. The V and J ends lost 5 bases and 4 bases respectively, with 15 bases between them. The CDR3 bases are TGTGCCAGCAGTCAGACAGTTGGGGTCGGAAACACCATATATTTT. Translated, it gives CASSQTVGVGNTIYF.

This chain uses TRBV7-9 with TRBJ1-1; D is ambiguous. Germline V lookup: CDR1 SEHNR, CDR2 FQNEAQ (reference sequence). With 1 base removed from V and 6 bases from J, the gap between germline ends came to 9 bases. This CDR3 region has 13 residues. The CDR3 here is CASSLVSAPEAFF. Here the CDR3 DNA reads TGTGCCAGCAGCTTAGTCTCTGCCCCTGAAGCTTTCTTT.

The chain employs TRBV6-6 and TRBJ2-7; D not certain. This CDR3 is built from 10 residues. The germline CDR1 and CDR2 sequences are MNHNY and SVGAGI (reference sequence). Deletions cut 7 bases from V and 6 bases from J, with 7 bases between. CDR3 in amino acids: CASKSGEQYF. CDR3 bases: TGTGCCAGCAAAAGTGGCGAGCAGTACTTC.

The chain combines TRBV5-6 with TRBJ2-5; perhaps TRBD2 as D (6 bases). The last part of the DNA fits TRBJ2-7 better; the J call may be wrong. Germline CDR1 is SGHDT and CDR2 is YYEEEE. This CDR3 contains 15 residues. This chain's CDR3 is CASSLGASASYEQYF. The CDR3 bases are TGTGCCAGCAGCTTGGGCGCTAGCGCCTCCTACGAGCAGTACTTC.

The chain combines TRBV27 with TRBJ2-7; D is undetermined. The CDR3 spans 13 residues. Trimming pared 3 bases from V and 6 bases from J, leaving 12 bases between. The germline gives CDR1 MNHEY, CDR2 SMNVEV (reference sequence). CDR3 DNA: TGTGCCAGCAGTTTTTTTTGGGTGGGCGAGCAGTACTTC. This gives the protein CASSFFWVGEQYF.

The chain's CDR3 is CASSPPGEREQYF. The CDR3 region has the DNA TGTGCCAGCAGCCCCCCCGGGGAGCGGGAGCAGTACTTC. The rearrangement uses TRBV7-9 and TRBJ2-7, with D possibly TRBD2 on 5 matching bases. This CDR3 is built from 13 residues. V lost 5 bases, J lost 7 bases, and 15 bases lay in between. CDR1 is SEHNR and CDR2 is FQNEAQ in the germline V gene (reference sequence). The complete variable domain, with remaining parts taken from reference TRBV7-9 and TRBJ2-7, reads DTGVSQNPRHKITKRGQNVTFRCDPISEHNRLYWYRQTLGQGPEFLTYFQNEAQLEKSRLLSDRFSAERPKGSFSTLEIQRTEQGDSAMYLCASSPPGEREQYFGPGTRLTVT.

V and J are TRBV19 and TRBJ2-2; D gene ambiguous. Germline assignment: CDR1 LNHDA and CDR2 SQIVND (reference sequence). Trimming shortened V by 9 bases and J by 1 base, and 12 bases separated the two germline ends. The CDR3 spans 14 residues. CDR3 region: CARVESQNTGELFF. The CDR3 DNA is TGTGCCAGAGTGGAGTCTCAGAACACCGGGGAGCTGTTTTTT.

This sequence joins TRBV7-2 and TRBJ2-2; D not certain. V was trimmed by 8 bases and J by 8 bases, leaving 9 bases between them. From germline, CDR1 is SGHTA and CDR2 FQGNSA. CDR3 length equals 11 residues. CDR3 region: CASSDSGELFF. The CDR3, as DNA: TGTGCCAGCTCCGATTCTGGGGAGCTGTTTTTT.

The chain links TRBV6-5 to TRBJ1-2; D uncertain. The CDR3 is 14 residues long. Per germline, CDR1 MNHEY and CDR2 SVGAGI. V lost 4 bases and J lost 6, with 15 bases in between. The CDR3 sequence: CASSSGLPGDGYTF. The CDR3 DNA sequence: TGTGCCAGCAGTTCCGGGCTCCCCGGGGATGGCTACACCTTC.

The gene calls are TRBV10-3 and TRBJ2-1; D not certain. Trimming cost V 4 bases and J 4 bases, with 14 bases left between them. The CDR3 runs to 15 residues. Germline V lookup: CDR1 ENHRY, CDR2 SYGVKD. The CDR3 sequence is CAISGGVATYNEQFF. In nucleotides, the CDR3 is TGTGCCATCAGTGGTGGGGTGGCGACTTACAATGAGCAGTTCTTC.

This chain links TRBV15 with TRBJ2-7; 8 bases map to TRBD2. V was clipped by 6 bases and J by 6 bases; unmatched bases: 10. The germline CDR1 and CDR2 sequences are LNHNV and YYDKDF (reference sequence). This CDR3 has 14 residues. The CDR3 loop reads CATRSGLAGGEQYF. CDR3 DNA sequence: TGTGCCACCAGATCCGGACTGGCGGGAGGCGAGCAGTACTTC.

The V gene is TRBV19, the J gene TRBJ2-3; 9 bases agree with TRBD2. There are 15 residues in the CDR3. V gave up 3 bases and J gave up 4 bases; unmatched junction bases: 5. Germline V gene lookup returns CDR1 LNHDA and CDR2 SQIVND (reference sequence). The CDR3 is CASSMEREEPDTQYF. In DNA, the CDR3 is TGTGCCAGTAGTATGGAGCGGGAGGAGCCAGATACGCAGTATTTT.

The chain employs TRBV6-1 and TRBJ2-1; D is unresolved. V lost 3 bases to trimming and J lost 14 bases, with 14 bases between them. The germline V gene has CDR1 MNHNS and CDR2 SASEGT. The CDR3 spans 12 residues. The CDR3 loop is CASSDIVGPKFF. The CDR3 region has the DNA TGTGCCAGCAGTGATATAGTTGGCCCTAAGTTCTTC.

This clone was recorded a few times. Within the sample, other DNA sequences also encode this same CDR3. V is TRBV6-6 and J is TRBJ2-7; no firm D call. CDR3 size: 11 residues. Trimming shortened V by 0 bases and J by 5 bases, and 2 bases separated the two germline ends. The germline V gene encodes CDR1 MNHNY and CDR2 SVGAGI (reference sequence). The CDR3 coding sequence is TGTGCCAGCAGTTACTCGAACGAGCAGTACTTC. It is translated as CASSYSNEQYF.

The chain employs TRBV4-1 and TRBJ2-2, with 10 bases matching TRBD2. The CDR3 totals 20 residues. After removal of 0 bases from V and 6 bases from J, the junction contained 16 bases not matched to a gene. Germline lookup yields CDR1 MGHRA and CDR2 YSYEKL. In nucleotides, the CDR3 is TGCGCCAGCAGCCAAGATACCCCCAAGACGCTAGCGGGAGTGGCCGGGGAGCTGTTTTTT. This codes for CASSQDTPKTLAGVAGELFF.

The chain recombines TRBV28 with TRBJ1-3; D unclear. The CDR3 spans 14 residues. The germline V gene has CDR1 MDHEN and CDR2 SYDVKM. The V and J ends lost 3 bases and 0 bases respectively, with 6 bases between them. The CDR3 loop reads CASSFGFSGNTIYF. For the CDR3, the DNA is TGTGCCAGCAGTTTTGGATTCTCTGGAAACACCATATATTTT. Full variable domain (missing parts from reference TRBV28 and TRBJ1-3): DVKVTQSSRYLVKRTGEKVFLECVQDMDHENMFWYRQDPGLGLRLIYFSYDVKMKEKGDIPEGYSVSREKKERFSLILESASTNQTSMYLCASSFGFSGNTIYFGEGSWLTVV.

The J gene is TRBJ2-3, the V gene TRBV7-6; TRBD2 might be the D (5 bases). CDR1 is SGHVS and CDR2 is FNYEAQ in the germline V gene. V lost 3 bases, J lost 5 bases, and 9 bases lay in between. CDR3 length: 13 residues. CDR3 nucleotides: TGTGCCAGCAGCTTGGAGGTGGGAGATACGCAGTATTTT. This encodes CASSLEVGDTQYF. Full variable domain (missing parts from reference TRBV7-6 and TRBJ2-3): GAGVSQSPRYKVTKRGQDVALRCDPISGHVSLYWYRQALGQGPEFLTYFNYEAQQDKSGLPNDRFSAERPEGSISTLTIQRTEQRDSAMYRCASSLEVGDTQYFGPGTRLTVL.

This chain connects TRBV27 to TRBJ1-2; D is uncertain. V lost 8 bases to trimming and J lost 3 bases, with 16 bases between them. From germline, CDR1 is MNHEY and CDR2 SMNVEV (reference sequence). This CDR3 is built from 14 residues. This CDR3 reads CASPEGAAYYGYTF. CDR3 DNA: TGTGCCAGCCCGGAGGGCGCGGCGTACTATGGCTACACCTTC.

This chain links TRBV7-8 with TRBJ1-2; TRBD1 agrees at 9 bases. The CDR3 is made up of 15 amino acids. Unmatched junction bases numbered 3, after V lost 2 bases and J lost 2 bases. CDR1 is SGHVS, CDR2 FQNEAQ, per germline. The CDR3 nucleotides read TGTGCCAGCAGCTTAAGGGACAGGGCCAACTATGGCTACACCTTC. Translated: CASSLRDRANYGYTF. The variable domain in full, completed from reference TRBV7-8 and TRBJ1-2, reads GAGVSQSPRYKVAKRGQDVALRCDPISGHVSLFWYQQALGQGPEFLTYFQNEAQLDKSGLPSDRFFAERPEGSVSTLKIQRTQQEDSAVYLCASSLRDRANYGYTFGSGTRLTVV.

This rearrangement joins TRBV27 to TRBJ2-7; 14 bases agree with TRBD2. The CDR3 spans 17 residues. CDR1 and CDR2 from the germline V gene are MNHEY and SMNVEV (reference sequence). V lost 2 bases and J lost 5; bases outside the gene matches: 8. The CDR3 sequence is CASSLNFAGLAGDEQYF. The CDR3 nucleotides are TGTGCCAGCAGTTTAAATTTTGCGGGACTAGCGGGAGACGAGCAGTACTTC.

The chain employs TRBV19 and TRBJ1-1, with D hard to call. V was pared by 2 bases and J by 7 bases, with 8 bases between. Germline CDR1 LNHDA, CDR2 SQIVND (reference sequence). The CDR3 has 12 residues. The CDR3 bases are TGTGCCAGTAGTATAAGCGTGGGTGAAGCTTTCTTT. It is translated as CASSISVGEAFF.

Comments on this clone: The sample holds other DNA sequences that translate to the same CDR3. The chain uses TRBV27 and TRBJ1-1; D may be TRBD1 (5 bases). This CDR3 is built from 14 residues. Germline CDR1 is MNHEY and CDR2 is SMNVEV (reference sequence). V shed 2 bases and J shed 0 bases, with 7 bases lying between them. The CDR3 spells CASSLRGVNTEAFF. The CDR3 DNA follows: TGTGCCAGCAGTTTACGGGGCGTGAACACTGAAGCTTTCTTT.

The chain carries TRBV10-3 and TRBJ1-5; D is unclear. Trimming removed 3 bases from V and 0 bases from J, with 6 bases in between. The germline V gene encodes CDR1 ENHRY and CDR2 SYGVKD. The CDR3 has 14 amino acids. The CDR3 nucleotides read TGTGCCATCAGTGATGCGGGTAGCAATCAGCCCCAGCATTTT. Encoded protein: CAISDAGSNQPQHF.